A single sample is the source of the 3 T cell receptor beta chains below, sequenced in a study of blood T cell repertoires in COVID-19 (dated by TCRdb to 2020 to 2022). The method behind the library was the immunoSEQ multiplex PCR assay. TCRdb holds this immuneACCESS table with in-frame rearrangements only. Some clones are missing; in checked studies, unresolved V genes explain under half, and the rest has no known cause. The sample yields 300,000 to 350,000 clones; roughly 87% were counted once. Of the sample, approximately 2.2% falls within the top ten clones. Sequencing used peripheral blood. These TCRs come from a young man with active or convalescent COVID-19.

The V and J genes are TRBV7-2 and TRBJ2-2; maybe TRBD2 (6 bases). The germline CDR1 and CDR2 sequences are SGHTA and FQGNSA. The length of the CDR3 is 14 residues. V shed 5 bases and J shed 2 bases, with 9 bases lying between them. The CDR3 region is CASSNSGNTGELFF. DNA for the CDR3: TGTGCCAGCAGCAATAGCGGTAACACCGGGGAGCTGTTTTTT.

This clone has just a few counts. CDR3 in amino acids: CASSLSGVSTTRPQHF. The DNA of the CDR3 is TGTGCCAGCAGCTTGTCAGGTGTCTCTACCACCAGGCCCCAGCATTTT. V is TRBV5-5 and J is TRBJ1-5; no reliable D call. Deletions cut 1 base from V and 9 bases from J, with 20 bases between. The CDR3 runs to 16 residues. Germline V gene sequence: CDR1 SGHKS, CDR2 YYEKEE (reference sequence).

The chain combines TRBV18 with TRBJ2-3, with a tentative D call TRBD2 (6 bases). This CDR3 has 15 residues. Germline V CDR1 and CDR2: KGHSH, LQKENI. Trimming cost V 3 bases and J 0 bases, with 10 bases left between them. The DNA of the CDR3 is TGTGCCAGCTCACCCTTAGCGGCTAGCACAGATACGCAGTATTTT. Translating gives CASSPLAASTDTQYF.